The 7 T cell receptor beta chains presented below share a single source sample, sequenced in a study of long-term antiretroviral therapy in people with HIV. Version v3.0 of the immunoSEQ assay was performed at survey level. The data were produced by immunoSEQ multiplex PCR, yet TCRdb's version contains in-frame clones alone and is incomplete. The table records 35,000 or so clones, 83% of them present only once. The sequenced sample was unsorted PBMCs, obtained 0.4 years before starting antiretroviral therapy. These receptors all come from a man between 18 and 29 years old with HIV.

The CDR3 coding sequence is TGTGCCAGCCCTCCCAACAGGGGGGGCACAGATACGCAGTATTTT. Amino acids: CASPPNRGGTDTQYF. The V gene is TRBV5-8, the J gene TRBJ2-3, with TRBD1 matching over 8 bases. V was clipped by 7 bases and J by 1 base; unmatched bases: 8. Per germline, CDR1 SGHTS and CDR2 YDEGEE. The CDR3 is 15 residues long. Together with reference TRBV5-8 and TRBJ2-3, the CDR3 gives the full variable domain: EAGVTQSPTHLIKTRGQQATLRCSPISGHTSVYWYQQALGLGLQFLLWYDEGEERNRGNFPPRFSGRQFPNYSSELNVNALELEDSALYLCASPPNRGGTDTQYFGPGTRLTVL.

This CDR3 reads CASRLSTGSGNTIYF. In DNA, the CDR3 is TGCGCCAGCAGGCTTTCGACAGGGTCTGGAAACACCATATATTTT. The V call is TRBV5-1, the J call TRBJ1-3; 7 nucleotides line up with TRBD1. Germline V gene data show CDR1 as SGHRS and CDR2 as YFSETQ. The CDR3 totals 15 residues. V dropped 5 bases and J dropped 1; count of bases not matched to a gene: 6.

V and J are TRBV5-1 and TRBJ2-5; 11 nucleotides match TRBD1. The CDR3 consists of 14 residues. Germline V gives CDR1 SGHRS, CDR2 YFSETQ. V lost 5 bases and J lost 4; bases outside the gene matches: 4. This CDR3 is CASSPGTGGETQYF. The CDR3 DNA is TGCGCCAGCAGTCCCGGGACAGGGGGAGAGACCCAGTACTTC.

The V and J genes are TRBV10-3 and TRBJ2-3; 11 bases align to TRBD2. The ends lost 3 bases at V and 2 bases at J; junction bases unmatched: 7. This CDR3 has 17 amino acids. Looked up from germline, CDR1 is ENHRY and CDR2 is SYGVKD. The CDR3 is CAISDSGTSGPTDTQYF. DNA of the CDR3: TGTGCCATCAGTGACTCCGGGACTAGCGGCCCCACAGATACGCAGTATTTT.

The chain carries TRBV28 and TRBJ1-3, with TRBD1 matching 8 bases. After removal of 3 bases from V and 3 bases from J, the junction contained 4 bases not matched to a gene. Germline CDR1 and CDR2: MDHEN and SYDVKM. This CDR3 comprises 15 residues. This CDR3 is CASSFRGPIGNTIYF. In DNA form, the CDR3 reads TGTGCCAGCAGTTTCAGGGGGCCGATTGGAAACACCATATATTTT.

This clone was picked up one time. The chain employs TRBV27 and TRBJ2-3; perhaps TRBD2 as D (6 bases). The V end lost 4 bases, the J end lost 2 bases, and 10 bases lay between the germline ends. The CDR3 has 14 amino acids. Per germline, CDR1 MNHEY and CDR2 SMNVEV (reference sequence). CDR3 residues: CASSWGLHTDTQYF. The DNA of the CDR3 is TGTGCCAGCAGTTGGGGACTTCACACAGATACGCAGTATTTT.

The chain joins TRBV4-2 to TRBJ1-2, with D tentatively TRBD1 (6 bases). The ends were cut back, 0 bases at V and 7 bases at J, with 15 bases in the middle. The V gene's germline CDR1 is LGHNA and CDR2 YNFKEQ. This CDR3 region has 15 residues. The CDR3 spells CASSQDRGSKGGYTF. The CDR3 nucleotides read TGTGCCAGCAGCCAAGACAGGGGTTCTAAAGGTGGCTACACCTTC.